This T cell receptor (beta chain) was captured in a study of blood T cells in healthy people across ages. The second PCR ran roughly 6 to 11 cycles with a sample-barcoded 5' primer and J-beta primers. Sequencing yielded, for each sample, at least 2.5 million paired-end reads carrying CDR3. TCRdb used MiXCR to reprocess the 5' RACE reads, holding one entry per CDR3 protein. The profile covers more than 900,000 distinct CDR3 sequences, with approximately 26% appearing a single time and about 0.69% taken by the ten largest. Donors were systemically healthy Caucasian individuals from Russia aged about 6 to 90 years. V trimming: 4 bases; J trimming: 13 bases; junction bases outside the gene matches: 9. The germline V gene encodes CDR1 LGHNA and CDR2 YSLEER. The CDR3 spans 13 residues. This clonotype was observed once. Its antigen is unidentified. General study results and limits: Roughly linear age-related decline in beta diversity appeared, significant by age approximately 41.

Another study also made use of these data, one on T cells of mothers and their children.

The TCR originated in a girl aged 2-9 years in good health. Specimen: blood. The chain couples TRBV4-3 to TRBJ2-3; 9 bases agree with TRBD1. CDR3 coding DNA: TGCGCCAGCAGCCCCGCTGGGACAGGGCGGGAGTATTTT. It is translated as CASSPAGTGREYF.